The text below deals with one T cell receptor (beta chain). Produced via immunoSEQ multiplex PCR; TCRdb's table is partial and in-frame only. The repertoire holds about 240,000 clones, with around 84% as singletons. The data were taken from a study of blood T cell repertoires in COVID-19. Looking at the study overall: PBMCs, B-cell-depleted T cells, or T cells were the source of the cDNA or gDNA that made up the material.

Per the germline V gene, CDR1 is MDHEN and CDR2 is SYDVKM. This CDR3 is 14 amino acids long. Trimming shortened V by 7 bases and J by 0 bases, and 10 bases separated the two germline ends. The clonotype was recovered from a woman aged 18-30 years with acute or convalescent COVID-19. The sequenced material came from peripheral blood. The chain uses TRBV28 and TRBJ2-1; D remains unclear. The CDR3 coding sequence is TGTGCCAGCACCAGGTCGAGCTCCTACAATGAGCAGTTCTTC. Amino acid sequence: CASTRSSSYNEQFF.